The rows below give T cell receptor beta chains drawn from one sample of a study of a mutant IDH1 vaccine in newly diagnosed glioma. Sequencing was performed with immunoSEQ multiplex PCR; in TCRdb, only in-frame clones are kept and a portion is missing. The profile shows 60,000 or so clones, approximately 89% of them singletons. The antigens these receptors bind are not known. Sample: PBMCs, taken from a glioma patient whose treatment included an IDH1 peptide vaccine. Receptors were obtained from a man aged 40-55 years with glioma. The CDR3 runs from the conserved cysteine through the conserved F or W. Each record gives: clone size, D gene, J gene, V gene, CDR3 DNA, CDR3 protein. The D gene is left open where the match is weak. A row's size may be missing; if present it is once, few, many or a size class.

size: .
D: .
J: TRBJ2-1
V: TRBV11-3
DNA: TGTGCCAGCAGCTTAGACAGTTACAATGAGCAGTTCTTC
CDR3: CASSLDSYNEQFF

size: .
D: TRBD1
J: TRBJ1-3
V: TRBV11-2
DNA: TGTGCCAGCAGCTTAGATCTCTCGCCACCGACAGGGGGATACACCATATATTTT
CDR3: CASSLDLSPPTGGYTIYF

size: .
D: .
J: TRBJ2-6
V: TRBV2
DNA: TGTGCCAGCAGTAGAGAGCCCGCTGGGGCCAACGTCCTGACTTTC
CDR3: CASSREPAGANVLTF

size: .
D: .
J: TRBJ1-6
V: TRBV30
DNA: TGTGCCTGGAGTCACGGGGGAAATAATTCACCCCTCCACTTT
CDR3: CAWSHGGNNSPLHF

size: .
D: .
J: TRBJ2-2
V: TRBV19
DNA: TGTGCCAGTACCCCATTGGGACAAAACACCGGGGAGCTGTTTTTT
CDR3: CASTPLGQNTGELFF

size: .
D: .
J: TRBJ1-1
V: TRBV5-4
DNA: TGTGCCAGCGGCTATTCAGGGGTAAACACTGAAGCTTTCTTT
CDR3: CASGYSGVNTEAFF

size: few
D: .
J: TRBJ1-4
V: TRBV6-1
DNA: TGTGCCAGCAGTGATCTTGCGAATGAAAAACTGTTTTTT
CDR3: CASSDLANEKLFF

size: .
D: .
J: TRBJ2-2
V: TRBV9
DNA: TGTGCCAGCAGCGTCCAGACTGCCGGGGAGCTGTTTTTT
CDR3: CASSVQTAGELFF

size: .
D: TRBD1
J: TRBJ2-3
V: TRBV6-1
DNA: TGTGCCAGCAGTGACCCCAGGGGGCGCGGTAGGACAGATACGCAGTATTTT
CDR3: CASSDPRGRGRTDTQYF

size: .
D: .
J: TRBJ1-4
V: TRBV18
DNA: TGTGCCAGCTCACCATCCCCGAGAGCTGAAAAACTGTTTTTT
CDR3: CASSPSPRAEKLFF

size: .
D: .
J: TRBJ1-6
V: TRBV28
DNA: TGTGCCACGGGGGGACGAGCAGCTCATTCACCCCTCCACTTT
CDR3: CATGGRAAHSPLHF

size: .
D: .
J: TRBJ2-6
V: TRBV29-1
DNA: TGCAGCGTTGAGGTGGCGGAGGGGATCTCCGGGGCCAACGTCCTGACTTTC
CDR3: CSVEVAEGISGANVLTF

size: .
D: .
J: TRBJ1-5
V: TRBV25-1
DNA: TGTGCCAGCAGTGAAGGATCAGGTAGTGGGAATCAGCCCCAGCATTTT
CDR3: CASSEGSGSGNQPQHF

size: .
D: .
J: TRBJ2-7
V: TRBV12-5
DNA: TGTGCTAGTGGTTTTGATTTCTACGAGCAGTACTTC
CDR3: CASGFDFYEQYF

size: once
D: .
J: TRBJ1-2
V: TRBV28
DNA: TGTGCCAGCAGTTTATGGGGGGTCCGAGACTATGGCTACACCTTC
CDR3: CASSLWGVRDYGYTF

size: .
D: TRBD2
J: TRBJ2-2
V: TRBV28
DNA: TGTGCCAGCAGTTCAAGACTAGCGTACCTCGCGAACACCGGGGAGCTGTTTTTT
CDR3: CASSSRLAYLANTGELFF

size: .
D: TRBD1
J: TRBJ2-7
V: TRBV18
DNA: TGTGCCAGCTCATCAGTCGGGACAGGGGCCTACGAGCAGTACTTC
CDR3: CASSSVGTGAYEQYF